In this sample, the clone carrying this T cell receptor beta chain turned up a few times. These data come from a study of blood T cell repertoires in COVID-19. Participants had their cohort set by participant-reported clinical history. The CDR3 extends over 14 amino acids. J lost 4 bases, V lost 6 bases, and 3 bases had no gene match. Looked up from germline, CDR1 is LGHNA and CDR2 is YNFKEQ. As handled by the study authors: The assay estimated nucleated cells by amplifying reference gene primers. Using immunoSEQ multiplex PCR, the repertoire was profiled, and TCRdb retains in-frame clones only, with some absent. V, J and clone size are taken as reported in that table, and D and trimming were inferred from the DNA itself. Seen here are fewer than 150,000 clones, under 90% observed once, and the top ten hold around 1.6%.

The chain employs TRBV4-2 and TRBJ2-4; 10 bases match TRBD1. The sample consisted of PBMCs or T cells enriched from blood (not recorded which). This TCR derives from a woman under 30 who had been exposed to COVID-19. The CDR3 is CASSPGQGKNIQYF. DNA of the CDR3: TGTGCCAGCAGTCCGGGACAGGGGAAAAACATTCAGTACTTC.